What follows are 22 T cell receptor beta chains derived from one specimen sequenced in a study of molecular identifiers for immune sequencing clone quantification. Via MiXCR, TCRdb re-called the PCR reads, giving one row per CDR3 protein. Among around 460,000 distinct CDR3 sequences listed, 20% to 25% were seen once. Sequenced sample: naive CD8+ T cells from blood, with Jurkat cell RNA spiked in. The subset was: FACS-sorted CD8+CD4-CCR7+CD45RA+ naive T cells. The source of these receptors is a human donor in good health. Some libraries in this study had Jurkat cell RNA spiked in.

The chain combines TRBV19 with TRBJ1-4; TRBD1 matches at 8 bases. Germline CDR1 LNHDA, CDR2 SQIVND (reference sequence). The CDR3 extends over 15 amino acids. With 7 bases clipped from V and 8 bases from J, the junction kept 12 bases outside the gene matches. CDR3 nucleotides: TGTGCCAGTACCCCTACGGACAGGGTGGAGGAAAAACTGTTTTTT. It specifies CASTPTDRVEEKLFF.

With regard to this clonotype: This may stem from a read error, because a much larger clone lies one nucleotide away. The CDR3 is CASNLAGHADTQYF. The CDR3 DNA follows: TGTGCCAGCAACCTAGCGGGGCACGCAGATACGCAGTATTTT. The J gene is TRBJ2-3, the V gene TRBV12-3 or TRBV12-4; 9 bases align to TRBD2. CDR3 length: 14 amino acids. V was pared by 7 bases and J by 4 bases, with 6 bases of the junction left unmatched.

This clonotype was seen ten or more times. The chain uses TRBV29-1 and TRBJ2-4, with D perhaps matching TRBD2 (7 bases). Trimming took off 6 bases at V and 4 bases at J, with 13 bases between the two ends. Germline CDR1 SQVTM, CDR2 ANQGSEA. This CDR3 is 13 amino acids long. The CDR3 DNA follows: TGCAGCGTAAAGGGAGGGGGGAAAAACATTCAGTACTTC. Its translation: CSVKGGGKNIQYF.

Of note for this clonotype: One end of the junction fails to match germline, which may point to a read error. This chain joins TRBV9 and TRBJ1-2; no firm D call. This CDR3 is built from 11 residues. Germline loops: CDR1 SGDLS, CDR2 YYNGEE. CDR3 bases: TGTGTCAGCAGCTCCGGACCGCTATACACCTTC. It encodes CVSSSGPLYTF. Combining the CDR3 with reference TRBV9 and TRBJ1-2 gives the whole variable domain DSGVTQTPKHLITATGQRVTLRCSPRSGDLSVYWYQQSLDQGLQFLIQYYNGEERAKGNILERFSAQQFPDLHSELNLSSLELGDSALYFCVSSSGPLYTFGSGTRLTVV.

Only a few counts were recorded for this clonotype. The chain combines TRBV4-3 with TRBJ1-6, with TRBD1 matching over 10 bases. Germline V gives CDR1 LGHNA, CDR2 YSLEER. The CDR3 totals 19 residues. The V gene end was trimmed by 1 base and the J gene end by 0 bases; junction bases not matched to a gene: 6. The CDR3 region has the DNA TGCGCCAGCAGCCAAGGGACAGGGGGACCCGGCTCCTATAATTCACCCCTCCACTTT. It encodes CASSQGTGGPGSYNSPLHF.

This clonotype occurred many times. The rearrangement links TRBV20-1 to TRBJ2-5, with D perhaps matching TRBD2 (6 bases). The CDR3 contains 13 residues. Germline V gene data show CDR1 as DFQATT and CDR2 as SNEGSKA (reference sequence). Trimming left V 6 bases short and J 3 bases short, with 14 bases between. CDR3 region: CSAPGGEEETQYF. In nucleotides, the CDR3 is TGCAGTGCCCCAGGAGGGGAGGAAGAGACCCAGTACTTC.

The chain uses TRBV7-9 and TRBJ1-4; D may be TRBD1 (6 bases). The CDR3 sequence is 15 residues long. Germline loops: CDR1 SEHNR, CDR2 FQNEAQ (reference sequence). V lost 5 bases, J lost 5 bases, and 15 bases lay in between. CDR3 bases: TGTGCCAGCAGCCCAGTTGACAGGACCAATGAAAAACTGTTTTTT. Translated: CASSPVDRTNEKLFF.

This chain connects TRBV20-1 to TRBJ2-7; D is perhaps TRBD2 (5 bases). Trimming pared 0 bases from V and 7 bases from J, leaving 19 bases between. The CDR3 sequence is 15 residues long. Germline V gene sequence: CDR1 DFQATT, CDR2 SNEGSKA (reference sequence). The CDR3 spells CSARDGWSGSREQYF. DNA of the CDR3: TGCAGTGCTAGAGATGGTTGGAGCGGCTCTAGGGAGCAGTACTTC.

This clonotype has a count of ten or more. The V call is TRBV6-5, the J call TRBJ2-2, with D unresolved. The CDR3 extends over 13 amino acids. V lost 2 bases and J 3 bases, leaving 4 bases between the germline ends. Germline CDR1 reads MNHEY; CDR2 reads SVGAGI. DNA of the CDR3: TGTGCCAGCAGTTACGCCGACACCGGGGAGCTGTTTTTT. This encodes CASSYADTGELFF.

Regarding this clonotype: This may be a read error, as it is one base from a much larger clone. J is TRBJ2-7 and V is TRBV4-3; tentatively, D is TRBD1 (5 bases). CDR1 is LGHNA and CDR2 is YSLEER in the germline V gene. The CDR3 is made up of 14 amino acids. The CDR3 loop reads CASSRGSGSDEKYF. Written as DNA, the CDR3 is TGCGCCAGCAGCCGAGGTTCAGGGTCCGACGAGAAGTACTTC.

The chain joins TRBV4-1 to TRBJ1-2; D possibly corresponds to TRBD1 (5 bases). V lost 4 bases to trimming and J lost 0 bases, with 15 bases between them. This CDR3 has 16 amino acids. Germline V gene sequence: CDR1 MGHRA, CDR2 YSYEKL. The CDR3 DNA reads TGCGCCAGCAGCCGAACGACAGAAATTGCTAACTATGGCTACACCTTC. It yields the protein CASSRTTEIANYGYTF.

This clonotype turned up a few times. The V gene is TRBV7-3, the J gene TRBJ2-1; TRBD2 matches at 14 bases. J was trimmed by 7 bases and V by 5 bases; bases with no gene match: 4. The CDR3 spans 15 residues. Germline V lookup: CDR1 SGHTA, CDR2 FQGTGA. CDR3 nucleotide sequence: TGTGCCAGCAGCCCGACTAGCGGGAGGGGGAATGAGCAGTTCTTC. This encodes CASSPTSGRGNEQFF.

In the case of this clonotype: A much larger clone lies one base from this, so it may be a read error. V and J are TRBV28 and TRBJ2-6, with D possibly matching TRBD1 (6 bases). This CDR3 region has 14 residues. Per germline, CDR1 MDHEN and CDR2 SYDVKM. CDR3 bases: TGTGCCAGCAGTGACAGCCTGGGGGCCAACGTCCTGATTTTC. This encodes CASSDSLGANVLIF.

V and J are TRBV5-1 and TRBJ2-7; TRBD2 might be the D (5 bases). The V end was cut by 3 bases, the J end by 0 bases, with 13 bases between. The CDR3 loop spans 15 amino acids. The germline V gene encodes CDR1 SGHRS and CDR2 YFSETQ. Here the CDR3 reads CASSWEWQSSYEQYF. The CDR3 nucleotides read TGCGCCAGCAGCTGGGAGTGGCAGAGCTCCTACGAGCAGTACTTC.

To note about this clonotype: No conserved phenylalanine or tryptophan is present at the end of the CDR3, so a read error is the likely explanation. The J gene is TRBJ1-1, the V gene TRBV30, with 7 bases fitting TRBD1. The germline V gene has CDR1 GTSNPN and CDR2 SVGIG (reference sequence). This CDR3 spans 13 amino acids. The junction had 4 bases not matched to a gene; V was cut back by 2 bases and J by 4 bases. The CDR3 here is CAWSSTGTTEAFS. CDR3 coding DNA: TGTGCCTGGAGTTCGACAGGGACCACTGAAGCTTTCTCT.

This clonotype came up a few times. The V gene is TRBV12-3 or TRBV12-4, the J gene TRBJ2-2; 9 nucleotides match TRBD1. This CDR3 has 18 amino acids. V lost 2 bases and J lost 7; bases outside the gene matches: 14. The CDR3 spells CASSLTTDGQGTDGELFF. The CDR3 DNA sequence: TGTGCCAGCAGTTTAACAACCGACGGACAGGGGACCGACGGGGAGCTGTTTTTT.

The rearrangement links TRBV11-2 to TRBJ2-3, with 9 bases fitting TRBD2. V lost 2 bases, J lost 2 bases, and 2 bases stayed unmatched. CDR1 is SGHAT, CDR2 FQNNGV, per germline. The CDR3 is 15 amino acids. Here the CDR3 reads CASSLLAGTTDTQYF. CDR3 DNA: TGTGCCAGCAGCTTACTAGCGGGGACCACAGATACGCAGTATTTT.

This clonotype has a count of ten or more. The chain recombines TRBV7-9 with TRBJ2-3; D remains ambiguous. V lost 1 base and J 3 bases, leaving 5 bases between the germline ends. The CDR3 has 13 residues. The germline CDR1 and CDR2 sequences are SEHNR and FQNEAQ (reference sequence). The CDR3 DNA reads as TGTGCCAGCAGCTTAGAGAAGACAGATACGCAGTATTTT. Translation gives CASSLEKTDTQYF.

As to this clonotype: This may arise from a read error, as a much more abundant clone is one base away. The gene calls are TRBV29-1 and TRBJ2-2; perhaps TRBD1 as D (6 bases). Germline V gene lookup returns CDR1 SQVTM and CDR2 ANQGSEA. CDR3 length: 13 amino acids. CDR3 nucleotides: TGCGGCGTGCCGACATTAGGACAGGGGGAGCTGTTTTTT. Translating it yields CGVPTLGQGELFF.

This clonotype occurred many times. The chain is built from TRBV20-1 and TRBJ2-7, with 9 bases aligning to TRBD1. V was pared by 0 bases and J by 2 bases, with 5 bases of the junction left unmatched. Germline CDR1 DFQATT, CDR2 SNEGSKA (reference sequence). The CDR3 has 15 amino acids. CDR3 in DNA: TGCAGTGCTAGAGATCGGGACAGGGTCACCTACGAGCAGTACTTC. This translates into CSARDRDRVTYEQYF.

This clonotype was seen ten or more times. The chain carries TRBV5-4 and TRBJ2-1; 8 bases align to TRBD2. Germline CDR1 is SGHNT and CDR2 is YYREEE (reference sequence). J gave up 0 bases and V 4 bases, and 3 bases lay outside the gene matches. This CDR3 has 15 amino acids. The CDR3 region has the DNA TGTGCCAGCAGCCTCCGGGGGGGCTCCTACAATGAGCAGTTCTTC. Translated: CASSLRGGSYNEQFF.

This clonotype was counted many times. The rearrangement uses TRBV6-2 or TRBV6-3 and TRBJ2-5, with 9 bases aligning to TRBD1. V shed 5 bases, J shed 2 bases, and the junction held 6 bases outside the gene matches. Germline V gene lookup returns CDR1 MNHEY and CDR2 SVGEGT. This CDR3 spans 15 amino acids. CDR3 in amino acids: CASSKDRGGQETQYF. The CDR3 DNA is TGTGCCAGCAGTAAGGACAGGGGCGGACAAGAGACCCAGTACTTC.